A single sample gave rise to the 13 T cell receptor beta chains below, sequenced in a study of blood T cell repertoires in COVID-19. Profiling relied on immunoSEQ multiplex PCR, and the TCRdb table lists in-frame clones only, not all of them. The table has some 150,000 clones, around 87% seen once. What was sequenced was peripheral blood. These TCRs come from a woman in her 50s with active or convalescent COVID-19.

With respect to this clone: The sample has other DNA sequences that encode this CDR3 too. The chain employs TRBV5-1 and TRBJ2-1; weak D call: TRBD1 (6 bases). CDR3 length: 14 residues. The germline V gene encodes CDR1 SGHRS and CDR2 YFSETQ. The germline V and J ends were trimmed by 0 bases and 7 bases, with 11 bases remaining between them. This CDR3 is CASSLDRVGNEQFF. DNA of the CDR3: TGCGCCAGCAGCTTGGACAGGGTTGGGAATGAGCAGTTCTTC.

This chain uses TRBV18 with TRBJ1-2, with TRBD1 identical over 8 bases. Germline CDR1 is KGHSH and CDR2 is LQKENI. After removal of 0 bases from V and 6 bases from J, the junction contained 9 bases not matched to a gene. This CDR3 has 16 residues. This CDR3 is CASSPPQGALTDGYTF. The CDR3 region has the DNA TGTGCCAGCTCACCACCCCAGGGGGCCTTGACGGATGGCTACACCTTC.

The DNA for the CDR3 is TGTGCCAGCAGCCCGGGACAGGACCTCACAGATACGCAGTATTTT. It codes for CASSPGQDLTDTQYF. This chain links TRBV7-2 with TRBJ2-3; 8 positions agree with TRBD1. CDR1 is SGHTA and CDR2 is FQGNSA in the germline V gene. This CDR3 is 15 amino acids long. V lost 5 bases, J lost 2 bases, and 6 bases stayed unmatched. Combining the CDR3 with reference TRBV7-2 and TRBJ2-3 gives the whole variable domain GAGVSQSPSNKVTEKGKDVELRCDPISGHTALYWYRQSLGQGLEFLIYFQGNSAPDKSGLPSDRFSAERTGGSVSTLTIQRTQQEDSAVYLCASSPGQDLTDTQYFGPGTRLTVL.

The count of this clone is one. The chain is built from TRBV6-1 and TRBJ1-5; 7 nucleotides line up with TRBD1. Per germline, CDR1 MNHNS and CDR2 SASEGT. V gave up 3 bases and J gave up 2 bases; unmatched junction bases: 13. This CDR3 region has 18 residues. The CDR3 is CASSERIRGAVGNQPQHF. The CDR3 DNA is TGTGCCAGCAGTGAGCGAATCAGGGGGGCTGTCGGCAATCAGCCCCAGCATTTT.

V usage is TRBV7-2 and J usage is TRBJ1-5; D gene ambiguous. With 1 base removed from V and 3 bases from J, the gap between germline ends came to 4 bases. The germline gives CDR1 SGHTA, CDR2 FQGNSA. CDR3 length: 13 residues. DNA for the CDR3: TGTGCCAGCAGCTTAGTAATCAATCAGCCCCAGCATTTT. It is translated as CASSLVINQPQHF.

The V and J genes are TRBV3-1 (or the pseudogene TRBV3-2) and TRBJ1-2; no firm D call. The germline CDR1 and CDR2 sequences are LGHDT and YNNKEL (reference sequence). This CDR3 spans 21 amino acids. V was clipped by 0 bases and J by 2 bases, with 28 bases between them. Written as DNA, the CDR3 is TGTGCCAGCAGCCAAGATCTGGGGAAAGAGGGTCCCCTTACCCCCAACTATGGCTACACCTTC. Its protein is CASSQDLGKEGPLTPNYGYTF.

This chain uses TRBV5-6 with TRBJ2-5; D remains ambiguous. Trimming removed 1 base at V and 4 bases at J, with 11 bases between. The germline CDR1 and CDR2 sequences are SGHDT and YYEEEE. This CDR3 is 14 amino acids long. The CDR3 is CASSLLTLGETQYF. The CDR3 DNA reads as TGTGCCAGCAGCTTGCTCACCCTCGGAGAGACCCAGTACTTC.

The V and J genes are TRBV19 and TRBJ1-6, with D uncertain. Germline CDR1 and CDR2: LNHDA and SQIVND (reference sequence). CDR3 length: 15 residues. V lost 4 bases and J lost 0, with 7 bases in between. The CDR3 loop is CASSSYNSYNSPLHF. CDR3 nucleotide sequence: TGTGCCAGTAGTAGTTACAACTCCTATAATTCACCCCTCCACTTT.

This sequence joins TRBV4-3 and TRBJ2-7, with D uncertain. Germline values: CDR1 LGHNA, CDR2 YSLEER. This CDR3 contains 15 residues. Trimming pared 3 bases from V and 0 bases from J, leaving 12 bases between. CDR3 residues: CASSQEPDYSYEQYF. CDR3 coding DNA: TGCGCCAGCAGCCAGGAGCCTGATTACTCCTACGAGCAGTACTTC.

V gene TRBV5-5 combines with J gene TRBJ1-2; the D gene is possibly TRBD1 (5 bases). The V gene lost 3 bases and the J gene lost 0 bases, with 12 bases spanning the gap. Germline loops: CDR1 SGHKS, CDR2 YYEKEE (reference sequence). The CDR3 sequence is 15 residues long. As DNA, the CDR3 is TGTGCCAGCAGCTCGAACAGGAAAACTAACTATGGCTACACCTTC. It translates to CASSSNRKTNYGYTF.

This chain connects TRBV24-1 to TRBJ1-2, with 7 positions matching TRBD1. The CDR3 consists of 13 residues. With V trimmed by 9 bases and J by 8 bases, 11 bases remained unmatched. The V gene's germline CDR1 is KGHDR and CDR2 SFDVKD. The CDR3: CATSLTGMAGYTF. In DNA, the CDR3 is TGTGCCACCTCCTTGACAGGGATGGCCGGCTACACCTTC.

Details on this clone: At one end, the junction sequence differs from germline, possibly due to a read error. The J gene is TRBJ2-2, the V gene TRBV7-7; TRBD1 matches 7 bases. The CDR3 contains 16 residues. Germline CDR1 is SSHAT and CDR2 is FNYEAQ (reference sequence). The CDR3 reads CASSPSGTAITGELFF. Here the CDR3 DNA reads TGTGCTAGCAGCCCTTCGGGGACAGCGATTACCGGGGAGCTGTTTTTT.

V gene TRBV19 combines with J gene TRBJ1-6; 9 bases line up with TRBD1. The length of the CDR3 is 14 residues. Germline CDR1 is LNHDA and CDR2 is SQIVND (reference sequence). V trimming: 4 bases; J trimming: 6 bases; junction bases outside the gene matches: 1. The CDR3 here is CASSTTGGNSPLHF. DNA of the CDR3: TGTGCCAGTAGTACGACAGGGGGTAATTCACCCCTCCACTTT.